Each of the 21 T cell receptor beta chains below was sequenced from the same sample in a study of cytotoxic CD8 clonotypes in ibrutinib-treated CLL. Data came from immunoSEQ multiplex PCR; TCRdb stores just in-frame clones and leaves some out. Among some 40,000 clones listed, 65% to 70% were seen once. Sample: PBMCs, taken at disease progression, from a patient treated with ibrutinib. The receptor set was obtained from a human donor with chronic lymphocytic leukemia.

J is TRBJ1-2 and V is TRBV5-1; D ambiguous. Germline V lookup: CDR1 SGHRS, CDR2 YFSETQ. The CDR3 is made up of 13 amino acids. V lost 6 bases and J 8 bases, leaving 17 bases between the germline ends. The CDR3 is CASTIMAGGGYTF. In nucleotides, the CDR3 is TGCGCCAGCACTATCATGGCTGGAGGGGGCTACACCTTC.

V and J are TRBV19 and TRBJ2-7; no firm D call. The CDR3 has 13 residues. V lost 5 bases to trimming and J lost 2 bases, with 10 bases between them. Germline assignment: CDR1 LNHDA and CDR2 SQIVND (reference sequence). The CDR3 nucleotides are TGTGCCAGTAGTCGTGCAGCCACCTACGAGCAGTACTTC. Translation: CASSRAATYEQYF.

The chain links TRBV6-6 to TRBJ2-3; D is unclear. V was trimmed by 4 bases and J by 2 bases, leaving 10 bases between them. The CDR3 spans 14 residues. In germline, CDR1 is MNHNY, CDR2 SVGAGI (reference sequence). The chain's CDR3 is CASSLYRATDTQYF. The CDR3 DNA sequence: TGTGCCAGCAGTTTGTACAGAGCCACAGATACGCAGTATTTT.

The chain is built from TRBV7-3 and TRBJ2-1, with 12 positions matching TRBD2. Germline CDR1 is SGHTA and CDR2 is FQGTGA. The CDR3 covers 18 residues. The junction had 14 bases not matched to a gene; V was cut back by 6 bases and J by 5 bases. DNA of the CDR3: TGTGCCAGCAGTCGGACTAGCGGGAACGTAGTCAGGAACAATGAGCAGTTCTTC. It is translated as CASSRTSGNVVRNNEQFF. Together with reference TRBV7-3 and TRBJ2-1, the CDR3 gives the full variable domain: GAGVSQTPSNKVTEKGKYVELRCDPISGHTALYWYRQSLGQGPEFLIYFQGTGAADDSGLPNDRFFAVRPEGSVSTLKIQRTERGDSAVYLCASSRTSGNVVRNNEQFFGPGTRLTVL.

This clone was counted a few times. V and J are TRBV11-3 and TRBJ1-2, with 7 bases aligning to TRBD1. Germline CDR1 is SGHNT and CDR2 is YENEEA. Trimming took 5 bases from V and 5 from J; bases not matched to a gene: 5. The CDR3 spans 13 residues. CDR3 in DNA: TGTGCCAGCAGCCCACAGGGGTTATATGGCTACACCTTC. Translating gives CASSPQGLYGYTF.

The gene calls are TRBV18 and TRBJ2-1; a possible D gene is TRBD2 (5 bases). Between the trimmed V and J ends, which lost 4 bases and 8 bases, there was a span of 21 bases. CDR1 KGHSH and CDR2 LQKENI come from the germline V gene. CDR3 length: 16 residues. The CDR3 nucleotides are TGTGCCAGCTCACGCCGGCTGCGGGTCTCGGGCGATGAGCAGTTCTTC. Protein: CASSRRLRVSGDEQFF. Full variable domain (outside the CDR3, taken from reference TRBV18 and TRBJ2-1): NAGVMQNPRHLVRRRGQEARLRCSPMKGHSHVYWYRQLPEEGLKFMVYLQKENIIDESGMPKERFSAEFPKEGPSILRIQQVVRGDSAAYFCASSRRLRVSGDEQFFGPGTRLTVL.

The chain uses TRBV7-2 and TRBJ2-1; D may match TRBD1 or TRBD2 (5 bases each). The V and J ends lost 1 base and 10 bases respectively, with 11 bases between them. CDR1 and CDR2 from the germline V gene are SGHTA and FQGNSA. CDR3 length equals 13 residues. CDR3 DNA sequence: TGTGCCAGCAGCTTAGGGGGGACGGTCGAGCAGTTCTTC. Protein: CASSLGGTVEQFF.

The chain carries TRBV5-5 and TRBJ1-2; D gene unclear. CDR1 and CDR2 from the germline V gene are SGHKS and YYEKEE (reference sequence). V lost 0 bases, J lost 2 bases, and 14 bases lay in between. This CDR3 spans 16 amino acids. The CDR3 region has the DNA TGTGCCAGCAGCTTGGCGTTATCAACCGAGAACTATGGCTACACCTTC. It specifies CASSLALSTENYGYTF. Complete variable domain (other parts from reference TRBV5-5 and TRBJ1-2): DAGVTQSPTHLIKTRGQQVTLRCSPISGHKSVSWYQQVLGQGPQFIFQYYEKEERGRGNFPDRFSARQFPNYSSELNVNALLLGDSALYLCASSLALSTENYGYTFGSGTRLTVV.

The V gene is TRBV9, the J gene TRBJ2-2; TRBD2 is a possible D gene (6 bases). The CDR3 is 15 amino acids. Germline CDR1 is SGDLS and CDR2 is YYNGEE. V was shortened by 2 bases and J by 4 bases, with 12 bases between the two germline ends. For the CDR3, the DNA is TGTGCCAGCAGCGTCCGCGACGGGGGCACCGGGGAGCTGTTTTTT. As protein: CASSVRDGGTGELFF.

The chain couples TRBV5-1 to TRBJ1-2, with D perhaps TRBD1 (5 bases). Trimming took off 4 bases at V and 6 bases at J, with 19 bases between the two ends. The CDR3 spans 15 residues. Looked up from germline, CDR1 is SGHRS and CDR2 is YFSETQ. CDR3 nucleotide sequence: TGCGCCAGCAGCCCGGGTTGGACAATAATAGATGGCTACACCTTC. The encoded protein is CASSPGWTIIDGYTF. The entire variable domain, with the rest obtained from reference TRBV5-1 and TRBJ1-2, is as follows: KAGVTQTPRYLIKTRGQQVTLSCSPISGHRSVSWYQQTPGQGLQFLFEYFSETQRNKGNFPGRFSGRQFSNSRSEMNVSTLELGDSALYLCASSPGWTIIDGYTFGSGTRLTVV.

This sequence joins TRBV9 and TRBJ2-1, with 7 bases fitting TRBD1. Looked up from germline, CDR1 is SGDLS and CDR2 is YYNGEE. CDR3 length: 17 residues. After removal of 1 base from V and 4 bases from J, the junction contained 11 bases not matched to a gene. CDR3 coding DNA: TGTGCCAGCAGCGTAAGGGACAGCCTGACGAGATACAATGAGCAGTTCTTC. Translation gives CASSVRDSLTRYNEQFF.

This clone showed up just a few times. This sequence joins TRBV28 and TRBJ1-5, with 8 bases lining up with TRBD1. Germline values: CDR1 MDHEN, CDR2 SYDVKM. CDR3 length: 15 residues. J gave up 4 bases and V 4 bases, and 6 bases lay outside the gene matches. The CDR3 protein is CASSSNTGGNQPQHF. The CDR3 DNA follows: TGTGCCAGCAGTTCCAACACAGGGGGTAATCAGCCCCAGCATTTT. The full variable domain, completed using reference TRBV28 and TRBJ1-5, is DVKVTQSSRYLVKRTGEKVFLECVQDMDHENMFWYRQDPGLGLRLIYFSYDVKMKEKGDIPEGYSVSREKKERFSLILESASTNQTSMYLCASSSNTGGNQPQHFGDGTRLSIL.

The chain has TRBV27 and TRBJ2-6, with 8 bases aligning to TRBD1. The length of the CDR3 is 17 residues. Germline values: CDR1 MNHEY, CDR2 SMNVEV (reference sequence). Trimming took 5 bases from V and 0 from J; bases not matched to a gene: 6. The DNA for the CDR3 is TGTGCCAGCAGTAAGGACAGGGTTTACTCTGGGGCCAACGTCCTGACTTTC. It yields the protein CASSKDRVYSGANVLTF.

This rearrangement joins TRBV11-3 to TRBJ1-3; no definite D call. CDR3 length: 15 residues. Germline V CDR1 and CDR2: SGHNT, YENEEA. The V and J ends lost 0 bases and 0 bases respectively, with 6 bases between them. As DNA, the CDR3 is TGTGCCAGCAGCTTAGACAGCTTCTCTGGAAACACCATATATTTT. It encodes CASSLDSFSGNTIYF.

The chain couples TRBV30 to TRBJ1-1; D unresolved. The V end was cut by 0 bases, the J end by 0 bases, with 5 bases between. CDR3 length equals 13 residues. CDR1 is GTSNPN, CDR2 SVGIG, per germline (reference sequence). The CDR3 nucleotides read TGTGCCTGGAGTGTTTCTATGAACACTGAAGCTTTCTTT. Residues: CAWSVSMNTEAFF.

This clone was recorded once. The chain has TRBV5-8 and TRBJ2-2; 7 bases map to TRBD2. In germline, CDR1 is SGHTS, CDR2 YDEGEE. J lost 2 bases, V lost 3 bases, and 10 bases had no gene match. CDR3 length equals 17 residues. Here the CDR3 reads CASSWRGREANTGELFF. CDR3 nucleotide sequence: TGTGCCAGCAGCTGGAGGGGCCGGGAGGCTAACACCGGGGAGCTGTTTTTT.

This clone has just a few counts. The genes are TRBV5-4 and TRBJ2-1, with 10 bases matching TRBD2. From germline, CDR1 is SGHNT and CDR2 YYREEE (reference sequence). This CDR3 is built from 14 residues. J was trimmed by 9 bases and V by 4 bases; bases with no gene match: 7. The CDR3 DNA reads TGTGCCAGCAGCACCATAGCGGGAGGAGGTGAGCAGTTCTTC. Its protein is CASSTIAGGGEQFF.

This clone is judged medium-sized. This chain uses TRBV4-1 with TRBJ2-1; 9 nucleotides line up with TRBD2. Germline loops: CDR1 MGHRA, CDR2 YSYEKL. This CDR3 is 16 amino acids long. V was clipped by 0 bases and J by 10 bases; unmatched bases: 10. The CDR3 nucleotides read TGCGCCAGCAGCCAAGATAGAGCGGGAGGTGTCCGCGAGCAGTTCTTC. Encoded protein: CASSQDRAGGVREQFF.

The rearrangement links TRBV5-4 to TRBJ1-3; D may be TRBD1 (5 bases). V was clipped by 0 bases and J by 0 bases, with 7 bases between them. The V gene's germline CDR1 is SGHNT and CDR2 YYREEE (reference sequence). The CDR3 is 15 residues long. The CDR3 reads CASSLAGLSGNTIYF. CDR3 DNA sequence: TGTGCCAGCAGCTTGGCGGGACTCTCTGGAAACACCATATATTTT.

J is TRBJ2-3 and V is TRBV6-6; unclear D gene. The CDR3 totals 15 residues. The germline V and J ends were trimmed by 1 base and 2 bases, with 10 bases remaining between them. Germline CDR1 MNHNY, CDR2 SVGAGI (reference sequence). The DNA for the CDR3 is TGTGCCAGCAGTTACTTAGGTCTATTCACAGATACGCAGTATTTT. This sequence encodes CASSYLGLFTDTQYF.

The chain recombines TRBV27 with TRBJ2-1; no reliable D call. The germline V and J ends were trimmed by 2 bases and 3 bases, with 8 bases remaining between them. The CDR3 runs 14 residues. Germline V lookup: CDR1 MNHEY, CDR2 SMNVEV (reference sequence). CDR3 DNA: TGTGCCAGCAGTTTAAGAGGTGGCTACAATGAGCAGTTCTTC. This sequence encodes CASSLRGGYNEQFF.